These 18 T cell receptor beta chains were sequenced from one sample in a study of sequential checkpoint blockade in melanoma. The sample's treatment: randomized to nivolumab then ipilimumab (arm A) or the reverse (arm B). Clones were sequenced by immunoSEQ multiplex PCR, and TCRdb holds only the in-frame ones, with some missing. The table has under 25,000 clones, around 75% seen once. The material sequenced was CD8+ T cells sorted from blood (inferred from file names), taken from a patient given nivolumab and ipilimumab in sequence. Receptor source: a human donor with melanoma.

This chain joins TRBV6-5 and TRBJ1-1; D uncertain. The germline V and J ends were trimmed by 9 bases and 4 bases, with 9 bases remaining between them. CDR3 size: 11 residues. CDR1 and CDR2 from the germline V gene are MNHEY and SVGAGI. This chain's CDR3 is CASRTVTEAFF. The CDR3 region has the DNA TGTGCCAGTCGGACTGTCACTGAAGCTTTCTTT.

CDR3 sequence: CASSLLAVMNTEAFF. The CDR3 DNA is TGTGCCAGCAGTCTCCTGGCCGTCATGAACACTGAAGCTTTCTTT. This chain connects TRBV28 to TRBJ1-1; no clear D. The V end lost 5 bases, the J end lost 0 bases, and 13 bases lay between the germline ends. Looked up from germline, CDR1 is MDHEN and CDR2 is SYDVKM. The CDR3 length is 15 residues.

The chain has TRBV27 and TRBJ1-1; the D gene is possibly TRBD1 (6 bases). Germline-derived CDR1 and CDR2 are MNHEY and SMNVEV (reference sequence). CDR3 length: 15 residues. V was shortened by 5 bases and J by 2 bases, with 15 bases between the two germline ends. CDR3 amino acids: CASSAAQGLNTEAFF. The CDR3 DNA follows: TGTGCCAGCAGTGCCGCACAGGGACTAAACACTGAAGCTTTCTTT.

The chain combines TRBV5-6 with TRBJ2-1; 8 bases line up with TRBD1. Germline lookup yields CDR1 SGHDT and CDR2 YYEEEE. With 3 bases clipped from V and 8 bases from J, the junction kept 10 bases outside the gene matches. This CDR3 has 15 residues. The CDR3 is CASSSPGQGKHEQFF. CDR3 bases: TGTGCCAGCAGCTCACCCGGACAGGGAAAGCATGAGCAGTTCTTC.

The rearrangement links TRBV14 to TRBJ2-7; the D is unclear. V was cut by 4 bases and J by 3 bases, with 10 bases left in between. CDR3 length: 13 amino acids. Germline CDR1 SGHDN, CDR2 FVKESK. The CDR3 loop is CASSPRRGYEQYF. The CDR3 region has the DNA TGTGCCAGCAGCCCCCGAAGAGGCTACGAGCAGTACTTC.

The J gene is TRBJ1-2, the V gene TRBV10-3, with 8 bases aligning to TRBD1. This CDR3 spans 13 amino acids. Germline CDR1 ENHRY, CDR2 SYGVKD. With V trimmed by 0 bases and J by 6 bases, 0 bases remained unmatched. Here the CDR3 DNA reads TGTGCCATCAGTGAGTCGACAGGGGATGGCTACACCTTC. Its protein is CAISESTGDGYTF.

This clone was observed a handful of times. The chain carries TRBV7-8 and TRBJ1-1; D is unresolved. The CDR3 runs to 19 residues. The V gene's germline CDR1 is SGHVS and CDR2 FQNEAQ. V shed 1 base and J shed 5 bases, with 26 bases lying between them. CDR3 in DNA: TGTGCCAGCAGCTTAGGCGCAGCCAATAAAGCGAGCGCGAGTACTGAAGCTTTCTTT. Protein product: CASSLGAANKASASTEAFF. Full variable domain (remainder filled in from reference TRBV7-8 and TRBJ1-1): GAGVSQSPRYKVAKRGQDVALRCDPISGHVSLFWYQQALGQGPEFLTYFQNEAQLDKSGLPSDRFFAERPEGSVSTLKIQRTQQEDSAVYLCASSLGAANKASASTEAFFGQGTRLTVV.

J is TRBJ2-7 and V is TRBV11-2, with TRBD2 identical over 16 bases. Trimming removed 4 bases from V and 1 base from J; junction bases left unmatched: 1. The CDR3 runs to 16 residues. Germline CDR1 and CDR2: SGHAT and FQNNGV. The CDR3 DNA reads as TGTGCCAGCAGCTGGGGACTAGCGGGAGGGTCCTACGAGCAGTACTTC. Its translation is CASSWGLAGGSYEQYF. Complete variable domain (other parts from reference TRBV11-2 and TRBJ2-7): EAGVAQSPRYKIIEKRQSVAFWCNPISGHATLYWYQQILGQGPKLLIQFQNNGVVDDSQLPKDRFSAERLKGVDSTLKIQPAKLEDSAVYLCASSWGLAGGSYEQYFGPGTRLTVT.

This chain links TRBV30 with TRBJ1-5, with TRBD1 identical over 7 bases. The CDR3 is 14 amino acids. V shed 3 bases, J shed 4 bases, and the junction held 6 bases outside the gene matches. The germline gives CDR1 GTSNPN, CDR2 SVGIG (reference sequence). The CDR3 DNA is TGTGCCTGGAGGAACGACAGGGAAAATCAGCCCCAGCATTTT. The encoded protein is CAWRNDRENQPQHF.

The chain employs TRBV15 and TRBJ1-3; perhaps TRBD1 as D (6 bases). Trimming cost V 5 bases and J 0 bases, with 11 bases left between them. The germline gives CDR1 LNHNV, CDR2 YYDKDF (reference sequence). The CDR3 runs to 15 residues. The CDR3 bases are TGTGCCACCAGCGGTCGACAGGTCTCTGGAAACACCATATATTTT. Its protein product is CATSGRQVSGNTIYF. Together with reference TRBV15 and TRBJ1-3, the CDR3 gives the full variable domain: DAMVIQNPRYQVTQFGKPVTLSCSQTLNHNVMYWYQQKSSQAPKLLFHYYDKDFNNEADTPDNFQSRRPNTSFCFLDIRSPGLGDTAMYLCATSGRQVSGNTIYFGEGSWLTVV.

This sequence joins TRBV4-1 and TRBJ2-7, with D perhaps TRBD1 (7 bases). In germline, CDR1 is MGHRA, CDR2 YSYEKL. CDR3 length equals 15 residues. The V and J ends lost 1 base and 5 bases respectively, with 15 bases between them. The DNA for the CDR3 is TGCGCCAGCAGCCAAGGGACAGGTAGGGGGGACGAGCAGTACTTC. Translating gives CASSQGTGRGDEQYF.

V and J are TRBV5-5 and TRBJ1-1; 9 bases fit TRBD1. The CDR3 runs 15 residues. The V segment lost 2 bases and the J segment 5 bases; nucleotides outside the gene matches: 7. Germline loops: CDR1 SGHKS, CDR2 YYEKEE (reference sequence). This CDR3 reads CASSFTGTGLTEAFF. CDR3 bases: TGTGCCAGCAGCTTCACCGGGACAGGGTTGACTGAAGCTTTCTTT.

This clone was seen just once. This chain uses TRBV29-1 with TRBJ1-2; TRBD1 might be the D (5 bases). The CDR3 has 13 amino acids. Trimming stripped 3 bases from V and 0 bases from J, with 8 bases between. Germline CDR1 and CDR2: SQVTM and ANQGSEA. In DNA, the CDR3 is TGCAGCGTTGATGACAGTTCTAACTATGGCTACACCTTC. Protein product: CSVDDSSNYGYTF.

This clone is deemed medium-sized. The CDR3 here is CASSQERGEYGYTF. CDR3 nucleotide sequence: TGTGCCAGCAGCCAAGAGCGGGGAGAATATGGCTACACCTTC. This chain links TRBV14 with TRBJ1-2; D gene ambiguous. Trimming cost V 0 bases and J 5 bases, with 10 bases left between them. The CDR3 has 14 amino acids. The germline V gene has CDR1 SGHDN and CDR2 FVKESK.

This chain links TRBV27 with TRBJ1-5, with D possibly being TRBD1 (5 bases). The CDR3 length is 15 residues. The V end lost 5 bases, the J end lost 0 bases, and 11 bases lay between the germline ends. The germline gives CDR1 MNHEY, CDR2 SMNVEV (reference sequence). CDR3 nucleotides: TGTGCCAGCAGTCCCCGGGGGAATAGCAATCAGCCCCAGCATTTT. The encoded protein is CASSPRGNSNQPQHF.

This rearrangement joins TRBV5-4 to TRBJ1-2; the match to TRBD1 covers 12 bases. Germline assignment: CDR1 SGHNT and CDR2 YYREEE (reference sequence). The length of the CDR3 is 15 residues. V shed 5 bases and J 6 bases; nucleotides not matched to a gene: 8. Here the CDR3 DNA reads TGTGCCAGCAGTCCCGGGACAGGGGGCGGGGATGGCTACACCTTC. Encoded protein: CASSPGTGGGDGYTF.

The rearrangement links TRBV7-9 to TRBJ2-7, with 8 nucleotides matching TRBD1. J was trimmed by 0 bases and V by 5 bases; bases with no gene match: 9. CDR1 is SEHNR and CDR2 is FQNEAQ in the germline V gene (reference sequence). The CDR3 consists of 16 residues. The CDR3 region has the DNA TGTGCCAGCAGCGACCTGGACAGGGCCGTCTCCTACGAGCAGTACTTC. Its protein product is CASSDLDRAVSYEQYF.

This clone was detected only a few times. J is TRBJ2-7 and V is TRBV28; TRBD2 agrees at 10 bases. V was pared by 6 bases and J by 0 bases, with 2 bases of the junction left unmatched. The germline V gene has CDR1 MDHEN and CDR2 SYDVKM. The length of the CDR3 is 14 residues. The CDR3 sequence is CASSLAGDSYEQYF. The CDR3 DNA reads as TGTGCCAGCAGCCTAGCGGGGGACTCCTACGAGCAGTACTTC.